The entry below gives a single TCR beta chain sequence along with its context. Its antigen remains unknown. This entry is derived from a study of tumor and adjacent non-tumor tissue in lung cancer. Study-level background: Samples averaged about 3.8 million productive TCRbeta reads each.

The CDR3 length is 12 residues. V lost 5 bases and J lost 9; bases outside the gene matches: 4. Germline-derived CDR1 and CDR2 are SEHNR and FQNEAQ (reference sequence). Broader study findings: Normal lung showed higher cumulative top 100 clone frequency than tumor. TCR diversity was significantly greater in tumor than normal lung tissue.

No cell sorting was done before RNA was extracted from the tissue. A modified ARM-PCR protocol with three rounds of nested PCR amplified TCRbeta. TCRdb re-called the multiplex PCR reads through MiXCR, storing one row per CDR3 protein. The sample lists about 140,000 distinct CDR3 sequences, approximately 66% seen once, with around a sixth in the top ten. The rearrangement links TRBV7-9 to TRBJ2-4; 7 bases line up with TRBD1. This receptor was taken from a man in his sixties with small cell lung cancer. Sequencing was carried out using lung tumor tissue. The CDR3 is CASSATGVIQYF. CDR3 coding DNA: TGTGCCAGCAGCGCCACAGGGGTCATTCAGTACTTC. The full variable domain, with the rest looked up from reference TRBV7-9 and TRBJ2-4, is DTGVSQNPRHKITKRGQNVTFRCDPISEHNRLYWYRQTLGQGPEFLTYFQNEAQLEKSRLLSDRFSAERPKGSFSTLEIQRTEQGDSAMYLCASSATGVIQYFGAGTRLSVL.